Below are 24 T cell receptor beta chains sequenced from a single sample in a study of T cell changes during pregnancy in multiple sclerosis (dated by TCRdb to about 2019). Receptor amplification or capture employed the immunoSEQ multiplex PCR assay. The source is immuneACCESS, and TCRdb retained only in-frame sequences with V and J called. Part of the clones is not carried over; for the studies checked, unresolved V genes explain less than half of this, and the remainder is unexplained. In this sample the table shows 100,000 or so clones, 94% of which occur a single time. The top ten clonotypes cover over 1.5% of the sample. The specimen was peripheral blood, collected after pregnancy. Receptors originate from a female donor in good health, enrolled as a control in a pregnancy study.

The chain employs TRBV9 and TRBJ1-4, with D hard to call. There are 13 residues in the CDR3. The germline V gene encodes CDR1 SGDLS and CDR2 YYNGEE. V gave up 3 bases and J gave up 8 bases, with 11 bases separating them. CDR3 in amino acids: CASSGPDGEKLFF. The CDR3 region has the DNA TGTGCCAGCAGCGGGCCCGACGGGGAAAAACTGTTTTTT. Filled out from reference TRBV9 and TRBJ1-4, the complete variable domain reads DSGVTQTPKHLITATGQRVTLRCSPRSGDLSVYWYQQSLDQGLQFLIQYYNGEERAKGNILERFSAQQFPDLHSELNLSSLELGDSALYFCASSGPDGEKLFFGSGTQLSVL.

CDR3 in amino acids: CASSLGRQETQYF. DNA of the CDR3: TGCGCCAGCAGCTTGGGGAGACAAGAGACCCAGTACTTC. The J gene is TRBJ2-5, the V gene TRBV5-1; unclear D gene. The CDR3 has 13 amino acids. Between the trimmed V and J ends, which lost 0 bases and 2 bases, there was a span of 5 bases. Per germline, CDR1 SGHRS and CDR2 YFSETQ.

The chain carries TRBV27 and TRBJ1-5; possibly TRBD1 for D (5 bases). V lost 5 bases to trimming and J lost 4 bases, with 12 bases between them. The CDR3 runs 14 residues. CDR1 is MNHEY, CDR2 SMNVEV, per germline (reference sequence). Here the CDR3 DNA reads TGTGCCAGCAGTCTAGGATCAGGGAATCAGCCCCAGCATTTT. The encoded protein is CASSLGSGNQPQHF.

This chain connects TRBV2 to TRBJ1-5, with D possibly being TRBD1 (5 bases). This CDR3 contains 13 residues. The germline V gene has CDR1 SNHLY and CDR2 FYNNEI. The V end was cut by 6 bases, the J end by 7 bases, with 13 bases between. In nucleotides, the CDR3 is TGTGCCAGCAGGGCTCAGGGAGGCCAGCCCCAGCATTTT. This translates into CASRAQGGQPQHF. The complete variable domain, with remaining parts taken from reference TRBV2 and TRBJ1-5, reads EPEVTQTPSHQVTQMGQEVILRCVPISNHLYFYWYRQILGQKVEFLVSFYNNEISEKSEIFDDQFSVERPDGSNFTLKIRSTKLEDSAMYFCASRAQGGQPQHFGDGTRLSIL.

The V gene is TRBV5-1, the J gene TRBJ2-7, with 8 bases aligning to TRBD1. CDR3 length equals 15 residues. Germline V gene lookup returns CDR1 SGHRS and CDR2 YFSETQ. The trim removed 0 bases at V and 4 bases at J, leaving 6 bases unmatched. In DNA, the CDR3 is TGCGCCAGCAGCTTGGGAGGACAGGGCCTTTACGAGCAGTACTTC. Translation: CASSLGGQGLYEQYF.

J is TRBJ1-1 and V is TRBV30; TRBD1 matches at 8 bases. Germline trimming cut 0 bases from V and 8 bases from J; bases unmatched to any gene: 5. The CDR3 length is 13 residues. Germline CDR1 and CDR2: GTSNPN and SVGIG (reference sequence). CDR3 sequence (DNA): TGTGCCTGGAGTGTATCGCCAGGGGGCGAAGCTTTCTTT. This translates into CAWSVSPGGEAFF. Full variable domain (rest looked up from reference TRBV30 and TRBJ1-1): SQTIHQWPATLVQPVGSPLSLECTVEGTSNPNLYWYRQAAGRGLQLLFYSVGIGQISSEVPQNLSASRPQDRQFILSSKKLLLSDSGFYLCAWSVSPGGEAFFGQGTRLTVV.

J is TRBJ2-4 and V is TRBV28; TRBD2 agrees at 14 bases. Per germline, CDR1 MDHEN and CDR2 SYDVKM. The CDR3 is made up of 20 amino acids. The V and J ends lost 5 bases and 1 base, in that order; junction bases with no gene match: 13. As DNA, the CDR3 is TGTGCCAGCAGTCCGGGACTAGCGGGAGCAAAGCGGGGGGCCAAAAACATTCAGTACTTC. This encodes CASSPGLAGAKRGAKNIQYF.

This clone was seen once. This sequence joins TRBV27 and TRBJ2-7; D is perhaps TRBD1 (5 bases). This CDR3 region has 14 residues. Germline lookup yields CDR1 MNHEY and CDR2 SMNVEV (reference sequence). V gave up 0 bases and J gave up 5 bases, with 11 bases separating them. The CDR3 coding sequence is TGTGCCAGCAGTTTATCCTCGCAGGGAAACGAGCAGTACTTC. Its translation: CASSLSSQGNEQYF.

The chain uses TRBV25-1 and TRBJ1-2, with D tentatively TRBD1 (5 bases). Germline V gene sequence: CDR1 MGHDK, CDR2 SYGVNS. V lost 1 base and J 3 bases, leaving 6 bases between the germline ends. The CDR3 length is 13 residues. The CDR3 DNA reads TGTGCCAGCAGTGAATGGGGGGACTATGGCTACACCTTC. It is translated as CASSEWGDYGYTF.

This chain links TRBV4-1 with TRBJ2-1, with D perhaps matching TRBD2 (5 bases). CDR1 is MGHRA and CDR2 is YSYEKL in the germline V gene. The CDR3 covers 15 residues. Trimming took 1 base from V and 7 from J, leaving 14 bases between them. The CDR3 loop is CASSQVVLARNEQFF. CDR3 nucleotide sequence: TGCGCCAGCAGCCAAGTGGTGCTAGCTAGGAATGAGCAGTTCTTC.

The chain is built from TRBV19 and TRBJ1-5; D gene ambiguous. Germline V gives CDR1 LNHDA, CDR2 SQIVND (reference sequence). Trimming stripped 2 bases from V and 2 bases from J, with 4 bases between. CDR3 length equals 13 residues. This chain's CDR3 is CASSITGNQPQHF. CDR3 sequence (DNA): TGTGCCAGTAGTATAACAGGCAATCAGCCCCAGCATTTT. The full variable domain, completed using reference TRBV19 and TRBJ1-5, is DGGITQSPKYLFRKEGQNVTLSCEQNLNHDAMYWYRQDPGQGLRLIYYSQIVNDFQKGDIAEGYSVSREKKESFPLTVTSAQKNPTAFYLCASSITGNQPQHFGDGTRLSIL.

The chain combines TRBV28 with TRBJ1-5; 9 bases fit TRBD1. The CDR3 consists of 16 residues. The germline CDR1 and CDR2 sequences are MDHEN and SYDVKM. Losses at the gene ends were 3 bases for V and 6 bases for J; bases not matched to a gene: 9. CDR3 sequence: CASSLAGTGRGQPQHF. CDR3 coding DNA: TGTGCCAGCAGTTTGGCCGGGACAGGGAGAGGTCAGCCCCAGCATTTT.

The CDR3 DNA sequence: TGTGCCAGCGCATCGACTAGCGGCAAAGCAGATACGCAGTATTTT. It is translated as CASASTSGKADTQYF. The chain carries TRBV9 and TRBJ2-3, with 9 bases fitting TRBD2. Trimming cost V 7 bases and J 4 bases; bases outside gene matches: 10. Germline V gives CDR1 SGDLS, CDR2 YYNGEE. CDR3 size: 15 residues.

The CDR3 DNA is TGTGCCAGCAGCCAACAGGGGTCAATTTCCTACGAGCAGTACTTC. Encoded protein: CASSQQGSISYEQYF. The chain has TRBV6-6 and TRBJ2-7; 7 bases align to TRBD1. Germline-derived CDR1 and CDR2 are MNHNY and SVGAGI (reference sequence). The CDR3 covers 15 residues. V lost 6 bases, J lost 1 base, and 9 bases stayed unmatched.

The chain has TRBV2 and TRBJ1-1; D is uncertain. CDR1 is SNHLY, CDR2 FYNNEI, per germline. Trimming cost V 4 bases and J 3 bases, with 12 bases left between them. The CDR3 is 14 residues long. CDR3 nucleotide sequence: TGTGCCAGCAGTGTGGAGGGTAGTGACACTGAAGCTTTCTTT. This sequence encodes CASSVEGSDTEAFF.

The chain combines TRBV6-5 with TRBJ1-5, with 8 bases identical to TRBD1. Unmatched junction bases numbered 8, after V lost 6 bases and J lost 4 bases. The CDR3 totals 15 residues. Germline V gene sequence: CDR1 MNHEY, CDR2 SVGAGI. The CDR3 region is CASRPGQGWNQPQHF. In DNA form, the CDR3 reads TGTGCCAGCAGACCCGGACAGGGATGGAATCAGCCCCAGCATTTT.

V usage is TRBV6-1 and J usage is TRBJ1-1; TRBD1 might be the D (5 bases). The CDR3 runs to 14 residues. Germline V lookup: CDR1 MNHNS, CDR2 SASEGT. V was shortened by 3 bases and J by 5 bases, with 13 bases between the two germline ends. The CDR3 region is CASSDSRDRTEAFF. The CDR3 DNA reads as TGTGCCAGCAGTGATTCCAGGGATAGGACTGAAGCTTTCTTT.

The V and J genes are TRBV5-1 and TRBJ2-5; 7 bases are a match to TRBD1. The ends lost 2 bases at V and 2 bases at J; junction bases unmatched: 3. Germline-derived CDR1 and CDR2 are SGHRS and YFSETQ. CDR3 size: 14 residues. The CDR3 DNA sequence: TGCGCCAGCAGCTTTTCGGGACAGCAAGAGACCCAGTACTTC. Protein sequence: CASSFSGQQETQYF. Full variable domain (remainder filled in from reference TRBV5-1 and TRBJ2-5): KAGVTQTPRYLIKTRGQQVTLSCSPISGHRSVSWYQQTPGQGLQFLFEYFSETQRNKGNFPGRFSGRQFSNSRSEMNVSTLELGDSALYLCASSFSGQQETQYFGPGTRLLVL.

The chain combines TRBV5-5 with TRBJ2-3, with TRBD2 identical over 10 bases. The CDR3 spans 16 residues. V lost 4 bases to trimming and J lost 0 bases; unmatched junction nucleotides: 5. The germline V gene encodes CDR1 SGHKS and CDR2 YYEKEE (reference sequence). CDR3 nucleotides: TGTGCCAGCAGCAAAGGACTAGCGGCTAGCACAGATACGCAGTATTTT. This sequence encodes CASSKGLAASTDTQYF.

V gene TRBV28 combines with J gene TRBJ2-2; D possibly corresponds to TRBD2 (7 bases). The length of the CDR3 is 17 residues. CDR1 is MDHEN and CDR2 is SYDVKM in the germline V gene. V was clipped by 3 bases and J by 0 bases, with 14 bases between them. In nucleotides, the CDR3 is TGTGCCAGCAGTTTGGGGGGGTGGGGGCCGAACACCGGGGAGCTGTTTTTT. It yields the protein CASSLGGWGPNTGELFF. The whole variable domain, remainder taken from reference TRBV28 and TRBJ2-2, is DVKVTQSSRYLVKRTGEKVFLECVQDMDHENMFWYRQDPGLGLRLIYFSYDVKMKEKGDIPEGYSVSREKKERFSLILESASTNQTSMYLCASSLGGWGPNTGELFFGEGSRLTVL.

V is TRBV5-6 and J is TRBJ1-4, with D perhaps matching TRBD1 (6 bases). The ends were cut back, 2 bases at V and 6 bases at J, with 11 bases in the middle. Per the germline V gene, CDR1 is SGHDT and CDR2 is YYEEEE. The CDR3 is made up of 14 amino acids. CDR3 amino acids: CASSFSHRDEKLFF. CDR3 coding DNA: TGTGCCAGCAGCTTTAGTCACAGGGATGAAAAACTGTTTTTT.

The gene calls are TRBV5-6 and TRBJ1-5; no clear D gene. CDR3 length equals 13 residues. Per the germline V gene, CDR1 is SGHDT and CDR2 is YYEEEE. With 4 bases removed from V and 7 bases from J, the gap between germline ends came to 12 bases. The CDR3 DNA reads TGTGCCAGCAGCCCATCGAACCAGCAGCCCCAGCATTTT. Translation: CASSPSNQQPQHF.

The chain links TRBV2 to TRBJ2-2; D ambiguous. Trimming shortened V by 4 bases and J by 0 bases, and 12 bases separated the two germline ends. Germline lookup yields CDR1 SNHLY and CDR2 FYNNEI. CDR3 length: 16 amino acids. CDR3 loop: CASSAAVEANTGELFF. The CDR3, as DNA: TGTGCCAGCAGTGCGGCAGTCGAGGCGAACACCGGGGAGCTGTTTTTT. The full variable domain, completed using reference TRBV2 and TRBJ2-2, is EPEVTQTPSHQVTQMGQEVILRCVPISNHLYFYWYRQILGQKVEFLVSFYNNEISEKSEIFDDQFSVERPDGSNFTLKIRSTKLEDSAMYFCASSAAVEANTGELFFGEGSRLTVL.

This chain connects TRBV30 to TRBJ2-5; 8 positions agree with TRBD2. There are 16 residues in the CDR3. Trimming cost V 0 bases and J 7 bases; bases outside gene matches: 13. Per the germline V gene, CDR1 is GTSNPN and CDR2 is SVGIG (reference sequence). The CDR3: CAWSVRLAGPVGTQYF. The DNA of the CDR3 is TGTGCCTGGAGTGTACGGCTAGCGGGTCCGGTCGGGACCCAGTACTTC.